Sequencing of this TCR beta chain was carried out in a study of cytomegalovirus exposure and HLA in healthy donors. Regarding donors, all were healthy bone marrow donors. This PCR relied on a set of 60 Vbeta primers and 13 Jbeta primers. Produced via immunoSEQ multiplex PCR; TCRdb's table is partial and in-frame only. The table lists approximately 150,000 clones, roughly 80% of them singletons, with about 4% in the top ten. Germline assignment: CDR1 MGHRA and CDR2 YSYEKL. V shed 2 bases and J shed 4 bases, with 9 bases lying between them. The CDR3 is made up of 13 amino acids. This receptor was obtained from a human donor in good health. Sequenced: PBMCs. The rearrangement joins TRBV4-1 to TRBJ2-7; D possibly corresponds to TRBD1 (5 bases). The CDR3 DNA is TGCGCCAGCAGCCAAAGACAGTTTTACGAGCAGTACTTC. Its protein is CASSQRQFYEQYF.